The rows below give T cell receptor beta chains drawn from one sample of a study of response to subunit inactivated influenza vaccine. TCRdb re-analysed the RT-PCR reads in MiXCR, keeping a single row per CDR3 protein. This table holds around 520,000 distinct CDR3 sequences, about 10% found once. Material: PBMCs from blood, obtained on the day of vaccination. These receptors originate from a man aged 50-59 years who received an inactivated influenza vaccine. The CDR3 runs from the conserved cysteine through the conserved F or W. D genes are given only for firm matches. A row's size may be missing; if present it is once, few, many or a size class.

V gene	D gene	clone size	J gene	CDR3 DNA	CDR3 protein
TRBV7-2	TRBD2	-	TRBJ2-3	TGTGCCAGCAGCTTACCCACAAAAGCGGGACCAGATACGCAGTATTTT	CASSLPTKAGPDTQYF
TRBV20-1	TRBD2	many	TRBJ2-3	TGCAGTGCTCTAGCGGGGGGAATCTGGACGGATACGCAGTATTTT	CSALAGGIWTDTQYF
TRBV28	-	-	TRBJ1-1	TGTGCCAGCAGCCGGGCTCGCACTGAAGCTTTCTTT	CASSRARTEAFF
TRBV5-1	-	-	TRBJ1-2	TGCGCCAGCAGCTTTGGAGGGGGACCTAACTATGGCTACACCTTC	CASSFGGGPNYGYTF
TRBV24-1	-	-	TRBJ2-1	TGTGCCACCTGTGACCCCTCAGTCAGTGAGCAGTTCTTC	CATCDPSVSEQFF
TRBV5-7	-	few	TRBJ1-2	TGTGCCAGCCTTGGCTACACCTTC	CASLGYTF
TRBV20-1	-	once	TRBJ2-1	TGCAGTGCTAGAGGAGACGCTGAGCAGTTCTTC	CSARGDAEQFF
TRBV9	-	-	TRBJ2-1	TGTGCCAGCAGCGCTTACGGTTTTTCCTACAATGAGCAGTTCTTC	CASSAYGFSYNEQFF
TRBV20-1	TRBD2	-	TRBJ2-1	TGCAGTGCTTGGACTAGCGGGGGGGCCAATGAGCAGTTCTTC	CSAWTSGGANEQFF
TRBV3-1	TRBD2	-	TRBJ2-1	TGTGCCACCACCCAAGTACAACTAGCGGGGGGGTACAATGAGCAGTTCTTC	CATTQVQLAGGYNEQFF
TRBV12-3/TRBV12-4	-	few	TRBJ1-2	TGTGCCAGCAGTTTTTACAGGGCAGGCTACACCTTC	CASSFYRAGYTF
TRBV7-8	TRBD2	few	TRBJ2-5	TGTGCCAGCAGCTTAGTGGTTGCGGGAGAGGTTGTGGAGACCCAGTACTTC	CASSLVVAGEVVETQYF
TRBV7-9	-	-	TRBJ2-3	TGTGCCAGCAGCTTGGAACAGGGCGATACGCAGTATTTT	CASSLEQGDTQYF
TRBV10-3	-	-	TRBJ2-1	TGTGCCATCAGTCCTGTTCATAGCTCCTACAATGAGCAGTTCTTC	CAISPVHSSYNEQFF
TRBV27	-	few	TRBJ2-1	TGTGCCAGCAGTTTCGTCCCGGGACCGATATACAATGAGCAGTTCTTC	CASSFVPGPIYNEQFF
TRBV30	TRBD2	few	TRBJ2-1	TGTGCCTGGAGAGGACTAGCGGGAGTAATGGATGAGCAGTTCTTC	CAWRGLAGVMDEQFF
TRBV12-3/TRBV12-4	-	-	TRBJ2-1	TGTGCCAGCAGTTTAGTAGTTGTGTCGGACAATGAGCAGTTCTTC	CASSLVVVSDNEQFF
TRBV10-3	TRBD2	-	TRBJ2-5	TGTGCCATCAGTGAGTCACGGGGGGTCCTCCCAGAGACCCAGTACTTC	CAISESRGVLPETQYF
TRBV20-1	TRBD2	few	TRBJ2-5	TGCAGTGCTAGACAGGGACTAGCGCAAGAGACCCAGTACTTC	CSARQGLAQETQYF
TRBV29-1	-	many	TRBJ2-5	TGCAGCGCCCGACCTGGGGGGGCTGGAGAGACCCAGTACTTC	CSARPGGAGETQYF
TRBV4-2	TRBD2	-	TRBJ2-1	TGTGCCAGCAGCCAAGAAGCGGGAGTCGAGCAGTTCTTC	CASSQEAGVEQFF
TRBV28	TRBD1	-	TRBJ2-3	TGTGCCAGCAGTCTGGACAGGGAGGTGGATACGCAGTATTTT	CASSLDREVDTQYF
TRBV6-2/TRBV6-3	-	-	TRBJ2-3	TGTGCCAGCAGTTACTCCGGGGGTGGAGATACGCAGTATTTT	CASSYSGGGDTQYF
TRBV6-2/TRBV6-3	TRBD1	-	TRBJ2-7	TGTGCCAGCAGCCTGAGGACAGGGGGCTACTCCGAGCAGTACTTC	CASSLRTGGYSEQYF
TRBV7-6	TRBD1	few	TRBJ1-5	TGTGCCAGCAGCCGCGGGACAGATAGCAATCAGCCCCAGCATTTT	CASSRGTDSNQPQHF
TRBV20-1	-	few	TRBJ2-2	TGCAGTGCTTGGTCCATGAACACCGGGGAGCTGTTTTTT	CSAWSMNTGELFF
TRBV12-3/TRBV12-4	TRBD2	-	TRBJ2-6	TGTGCCAGCAGTTTGCGGACTAGCGGGGCTGGGGCCAACGTCCTGACTTTC	CASSLRTSGAGANVLTF
TRBV7-2	TRBD2	-	TRBJ2-7	TGTGCCAGCAGCTCCTCCGGGACTAGTCTCGAGCAGTACTTC	CASSSSGTSLEQYF
TRBV6-5	-	few	TRBJ2-1	TGTGCCAGCACCTCTAGAGGTGAGCAGTTCTTC	CASTSRGEQFF